This section outlines one T cell receptor (beta chain) sequence together with its context. Antigen: not known. These data originate in a study of response to subunit inactivated influenza vaccine. The length of the CDR3 is 17 residues. Germline V lookup: CDR1 LNHNV, CDR2 YYDKDF (reference sequence). The junction had 7 bases not matched to a gene; V was cut back by 0 bases and J by 6 bases. Whole-study results and caveats: The authors suggested that few new T cells are recruited per seasonal influenza vaccination.

TCRdb analysed the RT-PCR reads with MiXCR anew, one entry per CDR3 protein. The data show hundreds of thousands of distinct CDR3 sequences, about 25% seen once. The sample here was CD4+ T cells sorted from PBMCs, taken 5 days after vaccination. The chain employs TRBV15 and TRBJ1-5, with 11 bases fitting TRBD1. The clonotype comes from a man in his fifties who received an inactivated influenza vaccine. The CDR3 loop is CATSRDQDRGHGQPQHF. The CDR3 DNA reads as TGTGCCACCAGCAGAGATCAGGACAGGGGGCATGGTCAGCCCCAGCATTTT.